This passage covers 3 T cell receptor beta chains from one sample sequenced in a study of T cell repertoires in cytomegalovirus infection. TCRdb redid the calling of the reads with MiXCR, one entry per CDR3 protein. This table has around 450,000 distinct CDR3 sequences, 25% to 40% appearing once. The material sequenced was PBMCs. The receptors shown here come from a human donor in good health (CMV status not recorded). Some clones in this sample may be carry-over from other donors' samples.

The table lists this clonotype with many counts. The CDR3 protein is CASSSTQRETQYF. Written as DNA, the CDR3 is TGTGCCAGCAGCTCTACGCAGCGAGAGACCCAGTACTTC. This chain connects TRBV7-8 to TRBJ2-5; D is unresolved. The length of the CDR3 is 13 residues. Trimming took off 4 bases at V and 4 bases at J, with 10 bases between the two ends. Germline V lookup: CDR1 SGHVS, CDR2 FQNEAQ.

The chain couples TRBV15 to TRBJ2-3; D unclear. CDR3 length equals 16 residues. Germline V lookup: CDR1 LNHNV, CDR2 YYDKDF (reference sequence). The V and J ends lost 0 bases and 3 bases respectively, with 13 bases between them. The CDR3 DNA follows: TGTGCCACCAGCAGAGATATTGCGGTGGGGACAGATACGCAGTATTTT. It specifies CATSRDIAVGTDTQYF.

The chain couples TRBV3-1 to TRBJ2-5; TRBD2 agrees at 9 bases. Germline CDR1 is LGHDT and CDR2 is YNNKEL (reference sequence). V was pared by 0 bases and J by 5 bases, with 10 bases of the junction left unmatched. The CDR3 length is 17 residues. The CDR3 coding sequence is TGTGCCAGCAGCCAAGATCTCGGCGGGGGGGCCGGGGAGACCCAGTACTTC. It translates to CASSQDLGGGAGETQYF.